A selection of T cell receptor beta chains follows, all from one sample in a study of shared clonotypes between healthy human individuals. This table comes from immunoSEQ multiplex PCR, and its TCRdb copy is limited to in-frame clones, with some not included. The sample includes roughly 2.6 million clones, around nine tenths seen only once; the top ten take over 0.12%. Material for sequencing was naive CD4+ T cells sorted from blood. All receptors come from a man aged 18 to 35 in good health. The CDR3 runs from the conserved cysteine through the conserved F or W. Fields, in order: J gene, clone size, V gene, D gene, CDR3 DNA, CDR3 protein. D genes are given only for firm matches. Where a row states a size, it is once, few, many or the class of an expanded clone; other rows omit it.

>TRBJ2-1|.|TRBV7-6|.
TGTGCCAGCAGATCTCATCGGGGGCCCTCTTACAATGAGCAGTTCTTC
CASRSHRGPSYNEQFF
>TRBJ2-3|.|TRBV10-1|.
TGCGCCAGCAGTGGAGATACGGGGGCTTACACAGATACGCAGTATTTT
CASSGDTGAYTDTQYF
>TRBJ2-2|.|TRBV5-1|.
TGCGCCAGCAGCTTGGAGGTTTACACCGGGGAGCTGTTTTTT
CASSLEVYTGELFF
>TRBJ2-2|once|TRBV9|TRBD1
TGTGCCAGCAGCGGAAACAGGGGCACAACCGGGGAGCTGTTTTTT
CASSGNRGTTGELFF
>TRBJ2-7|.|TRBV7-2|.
TGTGCCAGCAGCTCGAGACTGGCCTACGAGCAGTACTTC
CASSSRLAYEQYF
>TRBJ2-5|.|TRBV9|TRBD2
TGTGCCAGCAGCGGCGGACTAGCGGAAGAGACCCAGTACTTC
CASSGGLAEETQYF
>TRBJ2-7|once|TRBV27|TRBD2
TGTGCCAGCAGTTTACGGACTAGCGGGAGGGCGTACGAGCAGTACTTC
CASSLRTSGRAYEQYF
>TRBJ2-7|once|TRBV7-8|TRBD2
TGTGCCAGCAGCCCCCAGACTAGCGGGGCCACCAGCTACGAGCAGTACTTC
CASSPQTSGATSYEQYF
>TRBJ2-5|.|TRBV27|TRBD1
TGTGCCAGCAGTTCAGCCGGGACAGGGAGGGAGACCCAGTACTTC
CASSSAGTGRETQYF
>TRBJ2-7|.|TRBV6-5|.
TGTGCCAGCAGTTACTCGAGTGGTACGCAGCAGTACTTC
CASSYSSGTQQYF
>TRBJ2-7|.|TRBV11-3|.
TGTGCCAGCAGCTTAGATAGTAGCCGCGAGCAGTACTTC
CASSLDSSREQYF
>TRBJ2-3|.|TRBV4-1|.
TGCGCCAGCAGCCAAGATCGGAGCAGGGAGAAGACAGATACGCAGTATTTT
CASSQDRSREKTDTQYF
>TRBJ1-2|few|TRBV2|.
TGTGCCAGCAGTGACAGGGACTATGGCTACACCTTC
CASSDRDYGYTF
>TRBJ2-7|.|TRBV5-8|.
TGTGCCAGCAGCTTAGTAGGTGGGAGTGACTCCTACGAGCAGTACTTC
CASSLVGGSDSYEQYF
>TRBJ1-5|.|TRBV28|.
TGTGCCAGCAGTTTTACAGGTTGGGGCCGTAGCAATCAGCCCCAGCATTTT
CASSFTGWGRSNQPQHF
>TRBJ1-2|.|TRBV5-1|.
TGCGCCAGCAGCTTAAGGTCGGATGGCTACACCTTC
CASSLRSDGYTF
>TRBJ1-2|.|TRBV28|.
TGTGCCAGCAGTGGGCAGTGGTATGGCTACACCTTC
CASSGQWYGYTF
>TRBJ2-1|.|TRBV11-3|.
TGTGCCAGCAGCTTAGATAGCAGCTACAATGAGCAGTTCTTC
CASSLDSSYNEQFF
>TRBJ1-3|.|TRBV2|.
TGTGCCAGCAGCCTCCCAGGGGCTGGAAACACCATATATTTT
CASSLPGAGNTIYF
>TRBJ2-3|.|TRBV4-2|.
TGTGCCAGCAGCCAAGATGCGGGAGACAGGGACTTCCCAGATACGCAGTATTTT
CASSQDAGDRDFPDTQYF
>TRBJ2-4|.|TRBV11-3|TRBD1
TGTGCCAGCAGACGGACAGGGGGCGTTTCCAAAAACATTCAGTACTTC
CASRRTGGVSKNIQYF
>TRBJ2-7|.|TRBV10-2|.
TGCGCCAGCAGTGATATGGCATTAGGTCGCTCCTACGAGCAGTACTTC
CASSDMALGRSYEQYF
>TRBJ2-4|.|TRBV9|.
TGTGCCAGCAGCACTGGCAGGGAAAACATTCAGTACTTC
CASSTGRENIQYF
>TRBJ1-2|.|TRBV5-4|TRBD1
TGTGCCAGCAGCTTGAAAGACAGGGGTAATGGCTACACCTTC
CASSLKDRGNGYTF
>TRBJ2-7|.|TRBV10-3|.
TGTGCCATCAGTGCTTCAACATCGGGCGAGCAGTACTTC
CAISASTSGEQYF
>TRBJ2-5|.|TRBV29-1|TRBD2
TGCAGCACCCGGGGGGGCAGTAAGTCCGAGACCCAGTACTTC
CSTRGGSKSETQYF
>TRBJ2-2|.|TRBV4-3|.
TGCGCCAGCAGCCTGGGGGATATCACCGGGGAGCTGTTTTTT
CASSLGDITGELFF
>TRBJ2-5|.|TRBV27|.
TGTGCCAGCAGGTCATACAGGGCTCAAGAGACCCAGTACTTC
CASRSYRAQETQYF
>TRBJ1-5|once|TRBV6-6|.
TGTGCCAGCAGGGAACAGGGTCTAAATCAGCCCCAGCATTTT
CASREQGLNQPQHF
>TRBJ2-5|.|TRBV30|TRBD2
TGTGCCTGGTCGTTAGCGGGGGGGCTGGAGACCCAGTACTTC
CAWSLAGGLETQYF
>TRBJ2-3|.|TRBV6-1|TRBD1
TGTGCCAGCAGTGCTTATAAGGCAGGGGGCTGGGATACGCAGTATTTT
CASSAYKAGGWDTQYF
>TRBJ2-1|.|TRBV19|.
TGTGCCAGTAGGGGGGGGACAGGCGTAATTTCCTACAATGAGCAGTTCTTC
CASRGGTGVISYNEQFF
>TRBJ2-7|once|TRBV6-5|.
TGTGCCACCCAAGGGTCCTCCTCCTACGAGCAGTACTTC
CATQGSSSYEQYF
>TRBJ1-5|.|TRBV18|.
TGTGCCAGCTCACCAACAGAGATTCAGCCCCAGCATTTT
CASSPTEIQPQHF
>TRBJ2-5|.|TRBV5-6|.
TGTGCCAGCAGCTTGGGAGGGGATAAGCCCCAAGAGACCCAGTACTTC
CASSLGGDKPQETQYF
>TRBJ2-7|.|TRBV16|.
TGTGCCAGCAGCCAACTACTAGCAGAACCCTACGAGCAGTACTTC
CASSQLLAEPYEQYF
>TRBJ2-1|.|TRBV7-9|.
TGTGCCAGCAGTTTCAGACTAAACAATGAGCAGTTCTTC
CASSFRLNNEQFF
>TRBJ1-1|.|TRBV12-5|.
TGTGCTAGTGGCCCCGGACAGTTCATGAACACTGAAGCTTTCTTT
CASGPGQFMNTEAFF
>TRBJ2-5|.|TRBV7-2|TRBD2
TGTGCCAGCAGCCGTGGCGGACTAGCGGGAGGGTCTGAGACCCAGTACTTC
CASSRGGLAGGSETQYF
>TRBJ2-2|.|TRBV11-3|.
TGTGCCAGCAGCATCTCGACCGGGGAGCTGTTTTTT
CASSISTGELFF
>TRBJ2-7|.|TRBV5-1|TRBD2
TGCGCCAGCAGCCGGGATGGGACTAGCGGAAACGAGCAGTACTTC
CASSRDGTSGNEQYF
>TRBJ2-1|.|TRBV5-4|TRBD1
TGTGCCAGCACCCCGAGTGATGGGACAGGGTTGTTCTTC
CASTPSDGTGLFF
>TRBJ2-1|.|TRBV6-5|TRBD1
TGTGCCAGCAGTTTGCCCGGGACAGGGGTTCGGTTCTTC
CASSLPGTGVRFF
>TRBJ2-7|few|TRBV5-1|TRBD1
TGCGCCAGCAGCATCGGGACAGGCTACGAGCAGTACTTC
CASSIGTGYEQYF
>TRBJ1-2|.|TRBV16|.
TGTGCCAGCAGCCAATCGCGCATCACGCGGTATGGCTACACCTTC
CASSQSRITRYGYTF
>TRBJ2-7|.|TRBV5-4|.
TGTGCCAGCAGCTTGCGGGGGAACTACGAGCAGTACTTC
CASSLRGNYEQYF